These 26 T cell receptor beta chains were sequenced from one sample in a study of T cell responses to AZD1222 COVID-19 vaccine. Using immunoSEQ multiplex PCR, the repertoire was profiled, and TCRdb retains in-frame clones only, with some absent. The data show around 150,000 clones, 85% to 95% seen once. The material sequenced was peripheral blood, taken 28 days after the second AZD1222 dose. Receptors originate from an adult who received the AZD1222 COVID-19 vaccine.

This chain's CDR3 is CASSSIRRDRQSNYGYTF. For the CDR3, the DNA is TGTGCCAGCAGCTCAATTCGCCGGGACAGGCAATCTAACTATGGCTACACCTTC. J is TRBJ1-2 and V is TRBV11-2, with 8 positions matching TRBD1. This CDR3 spans 18 amino acids. Germline CDR1 is SGHAT and CDR2 is FQNNGV. The V segment lost 4 bases and the J segment 0 bases; nucleotides outside the gene matches: 13.

This chain joins TRBV3-1 (or the pseudogene TRBV3-2) and TRBJ1-1; no firm D call. V lost 5 bases and J 2 bases, leaving 12 bases between the germline ends. Looked up from germline, CDR1 is LGHDT and CDR2 is YNNKEL (reference sequence). CDR3 length: 14 amino acids. The CDR3 protein is CASSSGGGNTEAFF. CDR3 bases: TGTGCCAGCAGCTCCGGAGGTGGAAACACTGAAGCTTTCTTT.

The V call is TRBV21-1, the J call TRBJ1-2; TRBD1 was called by the table and not checked on the DNA. TRBV21-1 is listed as a pseudogene. The CDR3 totals 22 residues. CDR3 residues: CASSEARQPISPNGCSNYGYTF. CDR3 sequence (DNA): TGTGCCAGCAGCGAAGCAAGACAGCCTATATCGCCTAATGGATGTTCCAACTATGGCTACACCTTC.

CDR3: CASSSGLSSGNTIYF. The CDR3 bases are TGTGCCAGCAGTTCAGGACTCTCCTCTGGAAACACCATATATTTT. The chain is built from TRBV6-5 and TRBJ1-3; no clear D gene. The germline V gene encodes CDR1 MNHEY and CDR2 SVGAGI. The CDR3 has 15 amino acids. V was clipped by 4 bases and J by 0 bases, with 10 bases between them.

This clone was seen a single time. The CDR3 protein is CASSARDRGAYEQYF. The CDR3 nucleotides are TGTGCCAGCAGCGCCCGGGACAGGGGGGCCTACGAGCAGTACTTC. The chain uses TRBV7-8 and TRBJ2-7; 11 nucleotides line up with TRBD1. V lost 5 bases and J lost 2; bases outside the gene matches: 5. CDR1 SGHVS and CDR2 FQNEAQ come from the germline V gene. This CDR3 region has 15 residues.

The CDR3 here is CASKSTPTDTQYF. The CDR3 DNA sequence: TGTGCCAGCAAATCGACACCTACAGATACGCAGTATTTT. The J gene is TRBJ2-3, the V gene TRBV28; no clear D. In germline, CDR1 is MDHEN, CDR2 SYDVKM. Trimming stripped 7 bases from V and 3 bases from J, with 11 bases between. The CDR3 runs to 13 residues. Complete variable domain (other parts from reference TRBV28 and TRBJ2-3): DVKVTQSSRYLVKRTGEKVFLECVQDMDHENMFWYRQDPGLGLRLIYFSYDVKMKEKGDIPEGYSVSREKKERFSLILESASTNQTSMYLCASKSTPTDTQYFGPGTRLTVL.

The chain links TRBV6-2 or TRBV6-3 to TRBJ2-7; D is uncertain. V was clipped by 3 bases and J by 2 bases, with 14 bases between them. CDR3 length equals 15 residues. Germline values: CDR1 MNHEY, CDR2 SVGEGT. The CDR3 DNA follows: TGTGCCAGCAGTTATGGACCTAAACCTGCCTACGAGCAGTACTTC. Encoded protein: CASSYGPKPAYEQYF.

The chain couples TRBV2 to TRBJ1-1; no definite D call. This CDR3 contains 15 residues. The ends were cut back, 2 bases at V and 0 bases at J, with 10 bases in the middle. Germline V gene lookup returns CDR1 SNHLY and CDR2 FYNNEI. CDR3 region: CASSERSLMNTEAFF. The CDR3 coding sequence is TGTGCCAGCAGTGAACGAAGCCTCATGAACACTGAAGCTTTCTTT.

The rearrangement links TRBV9 to TRBJ2-3; weak D call: TRBD2 (5 bases). The CDR3 extends over 19 amino acids. The V gene lost 3 bases and the J gene lost 2 bases, with 25 bases spanning the gap. The germline gives CDR1 SGDLS, CDR2 YYNGEE. The CDR3 nucleotides are TGTGCCAGCAGCGCGGCCCTATTTATGTCTAGCAGCTCCACAGATACGCAGTATTTT. Amino acids: CASSAALFMSSSSTDTQYF.

The V call is TRBV2, the J call TRBJ2-1; TRBD2 aligns across 16 bases. With V trimmed by 6 bases and J by 9 bases, 5 bases remained unmatched. CDR3 size: 15 residues. Germline CDR1 reads SNHLY; CDR2 reads FYNNEI. CDR3 region: CASRGTSGRALEQFF. The CDR3 DNA reads as TGTGCCAGCAGGGGGACTAGCGGGAGGGCCCTTGAGCAGTTCTTC.

The chain combines TRBV19 with TRBJ1-5, with TRBD1 identical over 8 bases. CDR3 size: 16 residues. Germline CDR1 LNHDA, CDR2 SQIVND (reference sequence). V trimming: 1 base; J trimming: 1 base; junction bases outside the gene matches: 3. The CDR3 region has the DNA TGTGCCAGTAGTATAGGACAGGGGAGGAGCAATCAGCCCCAGCATTTT. Translation gives CASSIGQGRSNQPQHF.

The chain is built from TRBV29-1 and TRBJ2-7; D tentatively reads TRBD1 or TRBD2 (7 bases each). This CDR3 has 17 amino acids. The germline gives CDR1 SQVTM, CDR2 ANQGSEA. With 0 bases removed from V and 3 bases from J, the gap between germline ends came to 21 bases. Here the CDR3 DNA reads TGCAGCGTTGAAGATCTCAGGGGGGAGGGCCTCGGCTACGAGCAGTACTTC. Translated, it gives CSVEDLRGEGLGYEQYF.

The chain joins TRBV24-1 to TRBJ1-1, with TRBD1 matching 10 bases. Germline CDR1 and CDR2: KGHDR and SFDVKD. The CDR3 loop spans 15 amino acids. The ends lost 5 bases at V and 4 bases at J; junction bases unmatched: 6. CDR3: CATSADRGRGTEAFF. CDR3 DNA: TGTGCCACCAGTGCCGACAGGGGGCGCGGCACTGAAGCTTTCTTT.

The CDR3: CASGGTGGGTNTEAFF. The CDR3 nucleotides read TGTGCCAGCGGAGGGACGGGGGGAGGAACTAACACTGAAGCTTTCTTT. The chain is built from TRBV7-6 and TRBJ1-1; a weak D match, TRBD1 (5 bases). This CDR3 has 16 amino acids. Between the trimmed V and J ends, which lost 8 bases and 2 bases, there was a span of 21 bases. Germline V gives CDR1 SGHVS, CDR2 FNYEAQ.

This clone has more than one count but fewer than ten. V is TRBV21-1 and J is TRBJ2-2; the table's D gene call, TRBD1, was not cross checked with the DNA. TRBV21-1 is marked as a pseudogene. The CDR3 covers 17 residues. CDR3 in amino acids: CASRTCSTSYNTGELFF. In DNA form, the CDR3 reads TGTGCCAGCAGGACATGTTCAACATCATATAACACCGGGGAGCTGTTTTTT.

The chain combines TRBV18 with TRBJ2-1; D possibly matches TRBD1 or TRBD2 (7 bases each). There are 16 residues in the CDR3. Trimming stripped 0 bases from V and 5 bases from J, with 14 bases between. CDR1 is KGHSH and CDR2 is LQKENI in the germline V gene. The CDR3 loop reads CASSPPGGGPHNEQFF. DNA for the CDR3: TGTGCCAGCTCACCACCGGGAGGGGGCCCCCACAATGAGCAGTTCTTC.

This clone was detected once. The chain has TRBV10-3 and TRBJ2-3; D ambiguous. With 3 bases removed from V and 4 bases from J, the gap between germline ends came to 8 bases. Germline assignment: CDR1 ENHRY and CDR2 SYGVKD. The CDR3 has 13 amino acids. The chain's CDR3 is CAISDGVADTQYF. The CDR3 DNA is TGTGCCATCAGTGACGGAGTGGCAGATACGCAGTATTTT.

The chain has TRBV5-8 and TRBJ2-5; TRBD1 matches at 7 bases. Trimming took 4 bases from V and 4 from J; bases not matched to a gene: 10. The CDR3 has 15 amino acids. Germline V gene data show CDR1 as SGHTS and CDR2 as YDEGEE. CDR3 in DNA: TGTGCCAGCAGCCTCCGGGACAGCCGAGGAGAGACCCAGTACTTC. Amino acids: CASSLRDSRGETQYF.

This clone was observed a single time. CDR3 amino acids: CASSRPGTGGDEQFF. The CDR3 DNA reads as TGTGCCAGCAGCAGACCCGGGACAGGGGGCGATGAGCAGTTCTTC. The chain links TRBV5-4 to TRBJ2-1; 12 bases map to TRBD1. The CDR3 has 15 amino acids. Germline CDR1 SGHNT, CDR2 YYREEE (reference sequence). The V and J ends lost 4 bases and 8 bases, in that order; junction bases with no gene match: 7.

The chain has TRBV11-2 and TRBJ2-7; possibly TRBD2 for D (7 bases). The ends were cut back, 1 base at V and 7 bases at J, with 20 bases in the middle. The CDR3 spans 16 residues. Germline V CDR1 and CDR2: SGHAT, FQNNGV. CDR3 nucleotide sequence: TGTGCCAGCAGCTTAGTGCGGGGGCCTACCATTTGGGAGCAGTACTTC. It is translated as CASSLVRGPTIWEQYF.

This chain joins TRBV4-3 and TRBJ1-1; D is uncertain. V shed 2 bases and J shed 4 bases, with 11 bases lying between them. The CDR3 sequence is 14 residues long. Germline lookup yields CDR1 LGHNA and CDR2 YSLEER. The CDR3 DNA sequence: TGCGCCAGCAGCCAATCCCGGGCAATCACTGAAGCTTTCTTT. Translating gives CASSQSRAITEAFF.

The rearrangement links TRBV25-1 to TRBJ2-5; D may be TRBD2 (6 bases). V was shortened by 1 base and J by 4 bases, with 13 bases between the two germline ends. The CDR3 spans 15 residues. In germline, CDR1 is MGHDK, CDR2 SYGVNS. The CDR3: CASSEWNGDSETQYF. CDR3 coding DNA: TGTGCCAGCAGTGAATGGAATGGGGACTCAGAGACCCAGTACTTC.

This clone was detected only once. As DNA, the CDR3 is TGTGCCAGCAGTCCATCCGCGCGGGGGGCCCTCGAGCAGTACTTC. Translated, it gives CASSPSARGALEQYF. The J gene is TRBJ2-7, the V gene TRBV27; 8 bases are a match to TRBD2. CDR3 length: 15 amino acids. CDR1 is MNHEY, CDR2 SMNVEV, per germline (reference sequence). Trimming removed 5 bases from V and 6 bases from J; junction bases left unmatched: 12.

The rearrangement links TRBV5-1 to TRBJ2-1, with TRBD1 matching over 9 bases. The germline CDR1 and CDR2 sequences are SGHRS and YFSETQ. This CDR3 has 15 amino acids. J lost 2 bases, V lost 3 bases, and 3 bases had no gene match. DNA of the CDR3: TGCGCCAGCAGCTCGGGACAGGGAGCCTACAATGAGCAGTTCTTC. Protein: CASSSGQGAYNEQFF.

This sequence joins TRBV6-5 and TRBJ1-1; the D is unclear. Germline V gives CDR1 MNHEY, CDR2 SVGAGI. The ends were cut back, 2 bases at V and 2 bases at J, with 3 bases in the middle. CDR3 size: 12 residues. CDR3 sequence: CASSYENTEAFF. In DNA form, the CDR3 reads TGTGCCAGCAGTTACGAAAACACTGAAGCTTTCTTT.

V and J are TRBV7-2 and TRBJ1-2; 10 positions match TRBD1. This CDR3 has 16 residues. Trimming cost V 5 bases and J 2 bases; bases outside gene matches: 8. The V gene's germline CDR1 is SGHTA and CDR2 FQGNSA. Here the CDR3 reads CASSHARDRGNYGYTF. The DNA of the CDR3 is TGTGCCAGCAGCCACGCCCGGGACAGGGGAAACTATGGCTACACCTTC.